Shown below are 25 T cell receptor beta chains from a single sample sequenced in a study of T cell repertoires in cytomegalovirus infection (dated by TCRdb to 2018 to 2020). Reading the label with the study, this specimen's treatment or condition is: in vitro stimulation with specific CMV peptide epitopes to enrich CMV-specific T cells. The sequencer was an Illumina HiSeq 1500. The public reads were run again by TCRdb, first through fastp at Q25 and then through MiXCR, and only productive beta chains were kept. Identical CDR3 protein sequences are pooled into one entry, listed with their most common genes and DNA. The sample table holds about half a million distinct CDR3 sequences, of which 33% were seen once. Of the sample, about 17% is held by the ten largest clones. These receptors' antigens are unknown. Specimen: cultured PBMCs, collected from culture after CMV antigen stimulation. Source of these receptors: a human donor in good health (CMV status not recorded). Some clones in this sample may be carry-over from other donors' samples.

This clonotype was recorded a few times. The V call is TRBV5-6, the J call TRBJ2-7, with D perhaps given as TRBD1 or TRBD2 (5 bases each). Trimming took 7 bases from V and 3 from J, leaving 17 bases between them. CDR3 length equals 14 residues. CDR1 is SGHDT and CDR2 is YYEEEE in the germline V gene. DNA for the CDR3: TGTGCCAGCCCCAAGGGACCCCGGCACTACGAGCAGTACGTC. Translating it yields CASPKGPRHYEQYV.

This clonotype was seen more than once but under ten times. The V and J genes are TRBV20-1 and TRBJ2-1; D is ambiguous. CDR3 length: 13 residues. Germline V gives CDR1 DFQATT, CDR2 SNEGSKA (reference sequence). Trimming removed 0 bases from V and 3 bases from J, with 6 bases in between. The CDR3 sequence is CSARDGIYNEQFF. CDR3 coding DNA: TGCAGTGCTAGAGATGGGATCTACAATGAGCAGTTCTTC.

The chain carries TRBV7-2 and TRBJ2-1; D might be TRBD1 (5 bases). From germline, CDR1 is SGHTA and CDR2 FQGNSA. Trimming shortened V by 4 bases and J by 8 bases, and 15 bases separated the two germline ends. This CDR3 has 14 residues. DNA of the CDR3: TGTGCCAGCAGCTCAACGAGAACAGGCTATGAGCAGTTCTTC. Translated: CASSSTRTGYEQFF.

CDR3 nucleotides: TGTGCTAGTGGTTTGGTACTGGCTAGTGGGCCCAATGAGCAGTTCTTC. Translating gives CASGLVLASGPNEQFF. V is TRBV12-5 and J is TRBJ2-1, with D hard to call. V lost 0 bases and J lost 6, with 15 bases in between. Germline-derived CDR1 and CDR2 are LGHNT and FRNRAP. The CDR3 extends over 16 amino acids.

The V and J genes are TRBV9 and TRBJ2-1; D is ambiguous. Germline V gene lookup returns CDR1 SGDLS and CDR2 YYNGEE. The germline V and J ends were trimmed by 0 bases and 0 bases, with 10 bases remaining between them. The CDR3 contains 16 residues. Here the CDR3 reads CASSVGDIYSYNEQFF. Written as DNA, the CDR3 is TGTGCCAGCAGCGTAGGCGACATCTACTCCTACAATGAGCAGTTCTTC.

The V gene is TRBV29-1, the J gene TRBJ1-5; D unclear. CDR3 length: 13 residues. Germline CDR1 SQVTM, CDR2 ANQGSEA. Deletions cut 6 bases from V and 4 bases from J, with 13 bases between. In nucleotides, the CDR3 is TGCAGCGTGTCGTTTACCGAGAATCAGCCCCAGCATTTT. Its translation: CSVSFTENQPQHF. The full variable domain, its missing parts supplied by reference TRBV29-1 and TRBJ1-5, is SAVISQKPSRDICQRGTSLTIQCQVDSQVTMMFWYRQQPGQSLTLIATANQGSEATYESGFVIDKFPISRPNLTFSTLTVSNMSPEDSSIYLCSVSFTENQPQHFGDGTRLSIL.

The chain has TRBV28 and TRBJ1-2, with D perhaps matching TRBD1 (5 bases). V lost 2 bases and J lost 8, with 12 bases in between. The CDR3 sequence is 13 residues long. Per the germline V gene, CDR1 is MDHEN and CDR2 is SYDVKM. CDR3 nucleotides: TGTGCCAGCAGTTTAGCGGCACGGGACGGCTACACCTTC. Protein: CASSLAARDGYTF.

This clonotype came up a few times. The chain recombines TRBV10-3 with TRBJ1-2; D is perhaps TRBD1 (5 bases). Germline CDR1 and CDR2: ENHRY and SYGVKD. The CDR3 sequence is 13 residues long. V lost 5 bases, J lost 3 bases, and 10 bases lay in between. The CDR3 DNA follows: TGTGCCATCAGTCAGACAGAAGACTATGGCTACACCTTC. The encoded protein is CAISQTEDYGYTF.

The chain employs TRBV27 and TRBJ2-1, with 9 bases lining up with TRBD2. The germline CDR1 and CDR2 sequences are MNHEY and SMNVEV (reference sequence). V shed 5 bases, J shed 8 bases, and the junction held 16 bases outside the gene matches. CDR3 length: 17 amino acids. This CDR3 is CASSKTPSGEGRHEQFF. In nucleotides, the CDR3 is TGTGCCAGCAGTAAAACCCCTAGCGGGGAGGGCCGCCATGAGCAGTTCTTC.

This clonotype has only a few counts. This chain uses TRBV6-5 with TRBJ2-4; maybe TRBD1 (6 bases). This CDR3 comprises 11 residues. V dropped 5 bases and J dropped 9 bases, with 8 bases sitting between them. CDR1 and CDR2 from the germline V gene are MNHEY and SVGAGI. This chain's CDR3 is CASSRDTIQYF. Here the CDR3 DNA reads TGTGCCAGCAGTCGGGACACCATTCAGTACTTC.

The V call is TRBV30, the J call TRBJ1-2; 8 bases are shared with TRBD1. The CDR3 length is 14 residues. Germline assignment: CDR1 GTSNPN and CDR2 SVGIG (reference sequence). V shed 2 bases and J 4 bases; nucleotides not matched to a gene: 6. CDR3 in amino acids: CAWSNGQGSYGYTF. The CDR3 DNA reads TGTGCCTGGAGTAACGGACAGGGTAGCTATGGCTACACCTTC.

The chain links TRBV7-8 to TRBJ1-1; no firm D call. The CDR3 spans 14 residues. Germline V gene lookup returns CDR1 SGHVS and CDR2 FQNEAQ. V dropped 1 base and J dropped 1 base, with 7 bases sitting between them. The CDR3 nucleotides are TGTGCCAGCAGCTTAGTCAGGAAGAACACTGAAGCTTTCTTT. Translated: CASSLVRKNTEAFF. The full variable domain, in which reference TRBV7-8 and TRBJ1-1 provide the parts outside the CDR3, is GAGVSQSPRYKVAKRGQDVALRCDPISGHVSLFWYQQALGQGPEFLTYFQNEAQLDKSGLPSDRFFAERPEGSVSTLKIQRTQQEDSAVYLCASSLVRKNTEAFFGQGTRLTVV.

This chain uses TRBV12-3 or TRBV12-4 with TRBJ1-1; weak D call: TRBD1 (5 bases). There are 14 residues in the CDR3. Trimming pared 7 bases from V and 5 bases from J, leaving 17 bases between. CDR3 region: CASTGVIWRTEAFF. The CDR3 coding sequence is TGTGCCAGCACGGGGGTGATATGGCGAACTGAAGCTTTCTTT.

The chain couples TRBV4-2 to TRBJ1-2; D possibly corresponds to TRBD1 (6 bases). Germline lookup yields CDR1 LGHNA and CDR2 YNFKEQ. V lost 2 bases and J lost 1, with 20 bases in between. This CDR3 is 18 amino acids long. For the CDR3, the DNA is TGTGCCAGCAGCCAAACCCGGGGGGCAGTTGGGGATAACTATGGCTACACCTTC. Translated, it gives CASSQTRGAVGDNYGYTF.

The chain recombines TRBV11-3 with TRBJ1-2; D possibly corresponds to TRBD1 (5 bases). CDR3 size: 14 residues. Germline CDR1 SGHNT, CDR2 YENEEA. V shed 5 bases and J shed 3 bases, with 13 bases lying between them. CDR3 coding DNA: TGTGCCAGCAGCCGGACCGGGGACGACTATGGCTACACCTTC. The encoded protein is CASSRTGDDYGYTF.

This clonotype showed up just a few times. The chain recombines TRBV7-8 with TRBJ1-1; D is perhaps TRBD1 (6 bases). Per the germline V gene, CDR1 is SGHVS and CDR2 is FQNEAQ. The CDR3 is made up of 14 amino acids. The V end lost 6 bases, the J end lost 1 base, and 12 bases lay between the germline ends. For the CDR3, the DNA is TGTGCCAGCAGGGAAACAGGGTGGAACACTGAAGCTTTCTTT. This sequence encodes CASRETGWNTEAFF.

This clonotype showed up just once. The chain links TRBV29-1 to TRBJ2-3; perhaps TRBD2 as D (5 bases). Trimming cost V 7 bases and J 5 bases, with 13 bases left between them. In germline, CDR1 is SQVTM, CDR2 ANQGSEA. The length of the CDR3 is 12 residues. CDR3 amino acids: CSAEGVRDTQYF. As DNA, the CDR3 is TGCAGCGCCGAGGGAGTGCGAGATACGCAGTATTTT.

This chain connects TRBV18 to TRBJ2-3; tentatively, D is TRBD1 (5 bases). The CDR3 spans 13 residues. Trimming took 2 bases from V and 4 from J, leaving 7 bases between them. Germline V gene data show CDR1 as KGHSH and CDR2 as LQKENI. The CDR3 protein is CASSPRGADTQYF. CDR3 nucleotides: TGTGCCAGCTCACCAAGGGGTGCAGATACGCAGTATTTT.

This clonotype has only one observation. The chain is built from TRBV20-1 and TRBJ2-5; D is uncertain. Germline values: CDR1 DFQATT, CDR2 SNEGSKA (reference sequence). Trimming took off 3 bases at V and 5 bases at J, with 4 bases between the two ends. CDR3 length equals 10 residues. The CDR3 region is CSASKETQYF. Here the CDR3 DNA reads TGCAGTGCTAGTAAGGAGACCCAGTACTTC.

This clonotype was found a few times. Given a much more abundant clone one base away, this may be a read error. The chain links TRBV7-9 to TRBJ1-1; perhaps TRBD1 as D (6 bases). This CDR3 region has 14 residues. Looked up from germline, CDR1 is SEHNR and CDR2 is FQNEAQ (reference sequence). V lost 5 bases to trimming and J lost 0 bases, with 10 bases between them. CDR3 loop: CASSLGHVNTEAFF. CDR3 in DNA: TGTGCCAGCAGCCTGGGACATGTGAACACTGAAGCTTTCTTT.

This clonotype appeared a few times. The rearrangement uses TRBV12-3 or TRBV12-4 and TRBJ2-7; tentatively, D is TRBD1 (6 bases). The length of the CDR3 is 13 residues. Trimming removed 6 bases at V and 3 bases at J, with 12 bases between. The CDR3 nucleotides read TGTGCCAGCAGCGTCGGACAGTTCTACGAGCAGTACTTC. This translates into CASSVGQFYEQYF.

This sequence joins TRBV15 and TRBJ2-2, with D possibly matching TRBD1 (6 bases). V lost 0 bases and J lost 6, with 8 bases in between. Germline assignment: CDR1 LNHNV and CDR2 YYDKDF (reference sequence). The CDR3 covers 14 residues. CDR3 sequence: CATSREGAPGELFF. The CDR3 DNA reads as TGTGCCACCAGCAGAGAGGGGGCTCCCGGGGAGCTGTTTTTT. Looking up the rest from reference TRBV15 and TRBJ2-2 gives the full variable domain: DAMVIQNPRYQVTQFGKPVTLSCSQTLNHNVMYWYQQKSSQAPKLLFHYYDKDFNNEADTPDNFQSRRPNTSFCFLDIRSPGLGDTAMYLCATSREGAPGELFFGEGSRLTVL.

J is TRBJ2-1 and V is TRBV3-1; tentative D call: TRBD2 (5 bases). CDR3 size: 14 residues. From germline, CDR1 is LGHDT and CDR2 YNNKEL (reference sequence). V was trimmed by 1 base and J by 6 bases, leaving 10 bases between them. The CDR3 spells CASSQVSSGNEQFF. In nucleotides, the CDR3 is TGTGCCAGCAGCCAAGTTTCCAGCGGCAATGAGCAGTTCTTC.

V and J are TRBV4-2 and TRBJ2-7; 9 bases match TRBD1. This CDR3 comprises 15 residues. Losses at the gene ends were 4 bases for V and 3 bases for J; bases not matched to a gene: 7. Germline assignment: CDR1 LGHNA and CDR2 YNFKEQ. The CDR3 DNA reads as TGTGCCAGCAGCCCCCCCGGGACAGGGAGCTACGAGCAGTACTTC. Translating gives CASSPPGTGSYEQYF.

As regards this clonotype: One end of the junction fails to match germline, which may point to a read error. This sequence joins TRBV5-3 and TRBJ2-1; D perhaps matches TRBD2 (5 bases). TRBV5-3 qualifies as an ORF whose function is uncertain. The CDR3 covers 12 residues. CDR3 residues: CASSLGAFGQFF. CDR3 DNA sequence: TGTGCCAGCAGCTTGGGAGCCTTCGGGCAGTTCTTC.